This T cell receptor beta chain was obtained from a study of immune characterization of retroperitoneal liposarcoma. TCRdb re-called the PCR reads through MiXCR, storing one row per CDR3 protein. Of about 11,000 distinct CDR3 sequences listed, 45% to 55% are singletons. Germline V lookup: CDR1 MNHGY, CDR2 SAAAGT. The ends lost 6 bases at V and 6 bases at J; junction bases unmatched: 10. This CDR3 spans 15 amino acids. The sample taken for sequencing was tumor tissue. J is TRBJ2-7 and V is TRBV6-8; 11 bases match TRBD2. The source is a female donor with retroperitoneal liposarcoma. The DNA for the CDR3 is TGTGCCAGCAGGGGAACTAGCGGGAGAATGGCCGAGCAGTACTTC. Translating it yields CASRGTSGRMAEQYF.